Listed below are T cell receptor beta chains from one sample, sequenced in a study of regulatory T cells in long-lasting Graves disease. TCRdb called the multiplex PCR reads again in MiXCR, with one record for every CDR3 protein. The data hold approximately 350,000 distinct CDR3 sequences, with roughly 24% observed a single time. Sample: peripheral blood mononuclear cells (PBMCs), taken when the disease was refractory, from a patient treated with antithyroid drugs. The receptors derive from a woman aged 40-49 years with Graves disease. CDR3s include the opening cysteine and the closing phenylalanine or tryptophan. Each record gives: V gene, D gene, clone size, J gene, CDR3 protein, CDR3 DNA. A D gene is named only where the DNA matches it firmly. Size is stated for part of the rows, as once, few or many counts, or as a class when the clone is expanded.

TRBV28	.	many	TRBJ2-7	CASSRQARRFYEQYF	TGTGCCAGCAGCCGCCAGGCGAGGCGGTTTTACGAGCAGTACTTC
TRBV19	.	.	TRBJ1-1	CASSIVGGYGTEAFF	TGTGCCAGTAGTATAGTAGGGGGATATGGCACTGAAGCTTTCTTT
TRBV27	.	.	TRBJ2-7	CASSPDTNYEQYF	TGTGCCAGCAGCCCGGACACCAACTACGAGCAGTACTTC
TRBV20-1	.	.	TRBJ2-5	CSARTVQETQYF	TGCAGTGCCAGGACGGTACAAGAGACCCAGTACTTC
TRBV28	TRBD1	.	TRBJ1-3	CASSPDRVRHGNTIYF	TGTGCCAGCTCACCGGACAGGGTTCGCCACGGAAACACCATATATTTT
TRBV20-1	.	many	TRBJ1-6	CSARDSPNSPLHF	TGCAGTGCTAGGGACAGTCCGAATTCACCCCTCCACTTT
TRBV2	.	many	TRBJ2-7	CASGTAGTATDEQYF	TGTGCCAGCGGGACCGCCGGGACTGCTACCGACGAGCAGTACTTC
TRBV2	TRBD1	many	TRBJ2-7	CASRHPGQGTYEQYF	TGTGCCAGCAGGCATCCGGGACAGGGCACCTACGAGCAGTACTTC
TRBV20-1	.	few	TRBJ1-5	CSATYFKMSRGMFEGQPQHF	TGCAGTGCTACGTATTTCAAGATGTCTAGAGGAATGTTTGAGGGTCAGCCCCAGCATTTT
TRBV24-1	TRBD1	.	TRBJ1-5	CATSDDRGRQPQHF	TGTGCCACCAGTGACGACAGGGGGAGGCAGCCCCAGCATTTT
TRBV28	.	many	TRBJ1-1	CASSLDPSQTEAFF	TGTGCCAGCAGTTTGGACCCTAGCCAAACTGAAGCTTTCTTT
TRBV5-1	TRBD1	few	TRBJ1-4	CASSFTEGTVNEKLFF	TGCGCCAGCAGCTTCACCGAGGGGACAGTTAATGAAAAACTGTTTTTT
TRBV5-1	.	few	TRBJ1-1	CASSSMVDGNTEAFF	TGCGCCAGCAGCTCGATGGTAGACGGAAACACTGAAGCTTTCTTT
TRBV28	.	few	TRBJ1-6	CASENKGTVPFVPYNSPLHF	TGTGCCAGCGAAAACAAGGGGACCGTTCCGTTTGTCCCTTATAATTCACCCCTCCACTTT
TRBV5-1	.	.	TRBJ2-1	CASSLASFSDEQFF	TGCGCCAGCAGCTTGGCATCCTTTAGTGATGAGCAGTTCTTC
TRBV2	.	many	TRBJ2-7	CASSEPRYFGYEQYF	TGTGCCAGCAGTGAACCCCGGTACTTCGGTTACGAGCAGTACTTC
TRBV7-9	.	.	TRBJ2-3	CASSLGSVADTQYF	TGTGCCAGCAGCTTAGGGAGTGTGGCAGATACGCAGTATTTT
TRBV27	.	many	TRBJ1-1	CASSFTRPPNTEAFF	TGTGCCAGCAGTTTTACACGGCCACCGAACACTGAAGCTTTCTTT
TRBV28	.	many	TRBJ2-7	CASSLGGFAYEQYF	TGTGCCAGCAGTCTAGGGGGTTTCGCCTACGAGCAGTACTTC
TRBV28	TRBD1	many	TRBJ1-5	CASSPGQPGLQPQHF	TGTGCCAGCAGCCCGGGACAGCCTGGACTACAGCCCCAGCATTTT
TRBV7-8	.	few	TRBJ2-3	CASSLKGVDLAGVDTQYF	TGTGCCAGCAGCTTAAAGGGGGTCGATCTCGCAGGGGTCGATACGCAGTATTTT
TRBV28	.	many	TRBJ2-7	CASSSLERPAYEQYF	TGTGCCAGCAGTTCCCTAGAACGTCCGGCCTACGAGCAGTACTTC
TRBV5-1	TRBD2	.	TRBJ2-7	CASSSAPLAGGYEQYF	TGCGCCAGCAGCTCTGCCCCCCTAGCGGGAGGTTACGAGCAGTACTTC
TRBV12-3/TRBV12-4	.	.	TRBJ2-2	CASSGQGISGRPAGTGELFF	TGTGCCAGCTCGGGACAGGGAATAAGCGGGAGGCCCGCGGGCACCGGGGAGCTGTTTTTT
TRBV25-1	TRBD2	.	TRBJ2-1	CASSDQTSGRRLEQFF	TGTGCCAGCAGTGACCAGACTAGCGGGAGGAGGTTAGAGCAGTTCTTC
TRBV27	TRBD1	many	TRBJ1-6	CASSGGPGQGDIGSPLHF	TGTGCCAGCAGTGGGGGCCCTGGACAGGGTGATATAGGTTCACCCCTCCACTTT
TRBV11-2	TRBD1	.	TRBJ2-3	CASSYVLGTVLYF	TGTGCCAGCAGCTATGTTCTCGGGACAGTCTTGTATTTT
TRBV27	.	.	TRBJ2-3	CASSPLATSTDTQYF	TGTGCCAGCAGCCCCCTAGCGACTAGCACAGATACGCAGTATTTT
TRBV10-3	.	many	TRBJ2-7	CAISESMDYEQYF	TGTGCCATCAGTGAGTCGATGGACTACGAGCAGTACTTC
TRBV5-1	TRBD2	.	TRBJ2-5	CASSSKREFEKTQYF	TGCGCCAGCAGCTCAAAGCGGGAGTTTGAGAAGACCCAGTACTTC
TRBV7-8	TRBD1	many	TRBJ1-2	CASSFLGTVPTPDGYTF	TGTGCCAGCAGCTTCCTTGGGACAGTCCCCACCCCGGATGGCTACACCTTC
TRBV5-5	TRBD1	few	TRBJ2-7	CASSLQGTSYEQYF	TGTGCCAGCAGCTTACAGGGGACGTCCTACGAGCAGTACTTC
TRBV5-1	TRBD2	.	TRBJ2-5	CASSGGRARETQYF	TGCGCCAGCAGCGGCGGGAGGGCCCGAGAGACCCAGTACTTC
TRBV6-1	.	.	TRBJ1-1	CASSPGNEAFF	TGTGCCAGCAGTCCAGGGAACGAAGCTTTCTTT
TRBV12-3/TRBV12-4	.	many	TRBJ2-3	CASNLGASTDTQYF	TGTGCCAGCAACCTGGGAGCGAGCACAGATACGCAGTATTTT
TRBV5-4	.	few	TRBJ2-6	CASSLRGLGANVLTF	TGTGCCAGCAGCTTACGGGGCCTCGGGGCCAACGTCCTGACTTTC
TRBV2	TRBD1	many	TRBJ1-4	CASSLGTGYEKLFF	TGTGCCAGCAGCTTAGGGACAGGGTATGAAAAACTGTTTTTT
TRBV7-9	.	.	TRBJ1-6	CASSVRDGNNSPLHF	TGTGCCAGCAGCGTCCGGGACGGGAATAATTCACCCCTCCACTTT
TRBV28	.	.	TRBJ2-7	CASSLGGANQAYEQYF	TGTGCCAGCAGTCTAGGGGGGGCCAACCAAGCCTACGAGCAGTACTTC
TRBV5-6	.	.	TRBJ1-2	CASLSSLVGYGYTF	TGTGCCAGCCTTTCCTCCCTTGTTGGCTATGGCTACACCTTC
TRBV10-3	TRBD1	.	TRBJ2-5	CAISDRTGRETQYF	TGTGCCATCAGTGACCGGACAGGTCGAGAGACCCAGTACTTC
TRBV7-9	.	once	TRBJ1-4	CASSLGAGEYEKLFF	TGTGCCAGCAGCTTAGGCGCAGGGGAATATGAAAAACTGTTTTTT
TRBV5-1	TRBD1	few	TRBJ2-5	CASSQGTDGGTQYF	TGCGCCAGCAGCCAAGGGACAGATGGAGGGACCCAGTACTTC
TRBV28	.	many	TRBJ1-2	CASSLTGSGYTF	TGTGCCAGCAGTTTAACAGGGTCTGGCTACACCTTC